Below are 22 T cell receptor beta chains sequenced from a single sample in a study of shared clonotypes between healthy human individuals. Profiling relied on immunoSEQ multiplex PCR, and the TCRdb table lists in-frame clones only, not all of them. The repertoire consists of approximately 620,000 clones, with less than 98% occurring once and the leading ten covering about 0.057%. Sequenced input: naive CD4+ T cells sorted from blood. Subset noted: CD45RA+ positively selected. These receptors all come from a woman between 25 and 40 years old in good health.

The V call is TRBV19, the J call TRBJ1-5; D remains ambiguous. The CDR3 length is 12 residues. V was clipped by 5 bases and J by 15 bases, with 17 bases between them. Germline CDR1 is LNHDA and CDR2 is SQIVND (reference sequence). The CDR3 DNA sequence: TGTGCCAGTAGTTTATCCTCCTCTGGCCGGCATTTT. Translation: CASSLSSSGRHF.

This sequence joins TRBV27 and TRBJ2-1; possible D gene TRBD1, 6 bases. The CDR3 covers 13 residues. Germline assignment: CDR1 MNHEY and CDR2 SMNVEV (reference sequence). Between the trimmed V and J ends, which lost 6 bases and 3 bases, there was a span of 9 bases. CDR3 coding DNA: TGTGCCAGCAGCCAGGGGCTCTACAATGAGCAGTTCTTC. Amino acid sequence: CASSQGLYNEQFF.

The genes are TRBV7-6 and TRBJ1-1; TRBD1 is a possible D gene (5 bases). Germline V gene data show CDR1 as SGHVS and CDR2 as FNYEAQ. V lost 1 base and J 3 bases, leaving 18 bases between the germline ends. CDR3 length: 17 amino acids. CDR3 region: CASSLDSRSGGDTEAFF. CDR3 nucleotides: TGTGCCAGCAGCTTAGATTCGAGGTCCGGGGGAGACACTGAAGCTTTCTTT.

In DNA, the CDR3 is TGTGCCAGCAGTATAGACAGGTCCTACGAGCAGTACTTC. It encodes CASSIDRSYEQYF. The V call is TRBV28, the J call TRBJ2-7, with D maybe TRBD1 (6 bases). Trimming took 5 bases from V and 1 from J, leaving 9 bases between them. The germline V gene has CDR1 MDHEN and CDR2 SYDVKM. CDR3 length equals 13 residues.

The chain carries TRBV15 and TRBJ2-2; D unresolved. CDR1 and CDR2 (germline): LNHNV, YYDKDF (reference sequence). The CDR3 has 19 amino acids. The V end lost 0 bases, the J end lost 6 bases, and 23 bases lay between the germline ends. CDR3 in DNA: TGTGCCACCAGCAGAGATGCGGTACAACGTTTTGCTACCGCCGGGGAGCTGTTTTTT. It yields the protein CATSRDAVQRFATAGELFF.

This chain's CDR3 is CASKRGWGEKLFF. CDR3 bases: TGTGCCAGCAAACGAGGGTGGGGTGAAAAACTGTTTTTT. The chain is built from TRBV28 and TRBJ1-4; D remains ambiguous. Deletions cut 7 bases from V and 7 bases from J, with 13 bases between. This CDR3 comprises 13 residues. In germline, CDR1 is MDHEN, CDR2 SYDVKM.

With regard to this clone: The sample holds other DNA sequences that translate to the same CDR3. The V call is TRBV7-7, the J call TRBJ2-5, with D possibly TRBD2 on 5 matching bases. This CDR3 spans 14 amino acids. Germline V gene lookup returns CDR1 SSHAT and CDR2 FNYEAQ (reference sequence). V lost 0 bases to trimming and J lost 4 bases, with 9 bases between them. The CDR3, as DNA: TGTGCCAGCAGCTTAGCGGGAGTAGGAGAGACCCAGTACTTC. Amino acids: CASSLAGVGETQYF. The full variable domain, completed using reference TRBV7-7 and TRBJ2-5, is GAGVSQSPRYKVTKRGQDVTLRCDPISSHATLYWYQQALGQGPEFLTYFNYEAQPDKSGLPSDRFSAERPEGSISTLTIQRTEQRDSAMYRCASSLAGVGETQYFGPGTRLLVL.

The gene calls are TRBV27 and TRBJ2-7, with TRBD1 matching over 10 bases. Germline CDR1 and CDR2: MNHEY and SMNVEV (reference sequence). V was pared by 5 bases and J by 4 bases, with 5 bases of the junction left unmatched. The CDR3 loop spans 14 amino acids. The CDR3 DNA is TGTGCCAGCAGTGCGGGACAGGGGTATTACGAGCAGTACTTC. Translating it yields CASSAGQGYYEQYF.

V usage is TRBV19 and J usage is TRBJ1-6, with D perhaps TRBD1 (5 bases). The CDR3 is 15 residues long. Germline lookup yields CDR1 LNHDA and CDR2 SQIVND (reference sequence). V gave up 3 bases and J gave up 7 bases, with 13 bases separating them. The DNA of the CDR3 is TGTGCCAGTAGTATTTGGGACGCCGGGAATTCACCCCTCCACTTT. Encoded protein: CASSIWDAGNSPLHF.

The V call is TRBV13, the J call TRBJ1-1; 7 positions agree with TRBD1. The CDR3 sequence is 15 residues long. The V gene end was trimmed by 6 bases and the J gene end by 2 bases; junction bases not matched to a gene: 9. Germline CDR1 PRHDT, CDR2 FYEKMQ (reference sequence). CDR3 coding DNA: TGTGCCAGCAGGACGTTGTCAGGGGGTAACACTGAAGCTTTCTTT. Protein: CASRTLSGGNTEAFF.

The rearrangement links TRBV10-3 to TRBJ2-1; 12 positions agree with TRBD1. V was clipped by 10 bases and J by 8 bases; unmatched bases: 12. CDR1 is ENHRY and CDR2 is SYGVKD in the germline V gene. This CDR3 contains 15 residues. The CDR3 DNA sequence: TGTGCCACGGGGACAGGGGGCTTGACAAGGCATGAGCAGTTCTTC. Protein: CATGTGGLTRHEQFF.

With respect to this clone: At one of its ends the junction is not consistent with the germline gene, which may arise from a read error. This rearrangement joins TRBV28 to TRBJ1-2; D remains unclear. Germline V gives CDR1 MDHEN, CDR2 SYDVKM. The CDR3 totals 14 residues. The CDR3 DNA is TGTGCCAGCAGTACAGCCGGGAACTACTATGGCCACACCTTC. Translated: CASSTAGNYYGHTF.

This clone was detected once. The V call is TRBV7-9, the J call TRBJ2-7, with a tentative D call TRBD1 (8 bases). The CDR3 sequence is 19 residues long. V was cut by 5 bases and J by 0 bases, with 26 bases left in between. Germline V CDR1 and CDR2: SEHNR, FQNEAQ (reference sequence). Here the CDR3 reads CASSPWGRGRLADSYEQYF. The CDR3 region has the DNA TGTGCCAGCAGCCCTTGGGGCAGGGGGCGGCTAGCGGACTCCTACGAGCAGTACTTC.

The V gene is TRBV5-6, the J gene TRBJ2-5; D is perhaps TRBD1 or TRBD2 (5 bases each). This CDR3 is built from 13 residues. CDR1 and CDR2 (germline): SGHDT, YYEEEE. The V gene lost 0 bases and the J gene lost 5 bases, with 8 bases spanning the gap. The CDR3 coding sequence is TGTGCCAGCAGCTTGGGGGGGATGGAGACCCAGTACTTC. Amino acid sequence: CASSLGGMETQYF.

The chain carries TRBV7-9 and TRBJ2-7; 11 nucleotides match TRBD2. This CDR3 spans 16 amino acids. V trimming: 1 base; J trimming: 3 bases; junction bases outside the gene matches: 5. The germline V gene encodes CDR1 SEHNR and CDR2 FQNEAQ (reference sequence). The DNA of the CDR3 is TGTGCCAGCAGCTTAGGACTAGCGGGAACCGACTACGAGCAGTACTTC. Translated, it gives CASSLGLAGTDYEQYF.

In DNA, the CDR3 is TGTGCCAGCGGACAACCAGGGAGGTCGGCTGAAGCTTTCTTT. Translation: CASGQPGRSAEAFF. The V and J genes are TRBV28 and TRBJ1-1, with D maybe TRBD1 (5 bases). This CDR3 contains 14 residues. The V gene's germline CDR1 is MDHEN and CDR2 SYDVKM. Trimming left V 8 bases short and J 6 bases short, with 19 bases between.

The table lists this clone with a count of one. V is TRBV7-8 and J is TRBJ2-1; no clear D gene. This CDR3 contains 14 residues. Germline loops: CDR1 SGHVS, CDR2 FQNEAQ. The V end was cut by 5 bases, the J end by 4 bases, with 12 bases between. CDR3 sequence reads: CASSHPNGYNEQFF. CDR3 DNA sequence: TGTGCCAGCAGCCACCCTAACGGTTACAATGAGCAGTTCTTC.

This chain links TRBV7-2 with TRBJ1-4; D not resolved. The germline gives CDR1 SGHTA, CDR2 FQGNSA. This CDR3 has 18 residues. V was cut by 1 base and J by 0 bases, with 15 bases left in between. The CDR3 loop is CASSLVGVAGATNEKLFF. The CDR3 region has the DNA TGTGCCAGCAGCTTAGTTGGTGTAGCCGGTGCAACTAATGAAAAACTGTTTTTT.

The chain is built from TRBV5-1 and TRBJ2-1, with D maybe TRBD2 (5 bases). CDR3 length: 16 amino acids. The V gene lost 3 bases and the J gene lost 0 bases, with 13 bases spanning the gap. Germline V gene sequence: CDR1 SGHRS, CDR2 YFSETQ. The DNA of the CDR3 is TGCGCCAGCAGCTCCGGGGTTCAGGCCTCCTACAATGAGCAGTTCTTC. This encodes CASSSGVQASYNEQFF.

V usage is TRBV27 and J usage is TRBJ1-1; no clear D gene. V lost 4 bases and J lost 4, with 22 bases in between. Looked up from germline, CDR1 is MNHEY and CDR2 is SMNVEV (reference sequence). The CDR3 has 17 residues. CDR3 sequence: CASSSIRATESGTEAFF. CDR3 DNA sequence: TGTGCCAGCAGTTCAATTAGGGCCACGGAAAGCGGCACTGAAGCTTTCTTT.

V is TRBV7-8 and J is TRBJ1-3; D unresolved. The V gene's germline CDR1 is SGHVS and CDR2 FQNEAQ. The ends were cut back, 6 bases at V and 0 bases at J, with 30 bases in the middle. CDR3 length: 21 residues. CDR3 sequence: CASSLVPPARARIGSGNTIYF. Written as DNA, the CDR3 is TGTGCCAGCAGTCTTGTCCCGCCCGCTCGGGCCCGGATTGGCTCTGGAAACACCATATATTTT.

The V and J genes are TRBV7-6 and TRBJ2-5; the D gene is possibly TRBD1 (6 bases). CDR1 is SGHVS and CDR2 is FNYEAQ in the germline V gene. The CDR3 length is 13 residues. With 6 bases removed from V and 3 bases from J, the gap between germline ends came to 11 bases. This CDR3 is CASSTQGKETQYF. The CDR3 bases are TGTGCCAGCAGTACCCAGGGGAAAGAGACCCAGTACTTC.